The entry below describes one T cell receptor (beta chain). Original processing notes: Reference gene primer amplification gave estimated nucleated cell counts. Sequencing was performed with immunoSEQ multiplex PCR; in TCRdb, only in-frame clones are kept and a portion is missing. That table gives V, J and clone size, and the DNA gave D and trimming. The sample holds tens of thousands of clones, 87% seen once. The CDR3 consists of 16 residues. V was clipped by 1 base and J by 1 base, with 13 bases between them. The germline V gene has CDR1 LGHNA and CDR2 YSLEER. The sample comes from a study of blood T cell repertoires in COVID-19. Looking at the study overall: Sites across the United States, Italy and Spain contributed samples from acute and convalescent COVID-19. T cells, B-cell-depleted T cells, or PBMCs provided the cDNA or gDNA that served as material.

The rearrangement links TRBV4-3 to TRBJ1-1; D ambiguous. The sample was peripheral blood. This TCR derives from a woman at least 80 years old with active COVID-19. CDR3 sequence reads: CASSQAVKQTNTEAFF. CDR3 sequence (DNA): TGCGCCAGCAGCCAAGCAGTTAAACAGACGAACACTGAAGCTTTCTTT.